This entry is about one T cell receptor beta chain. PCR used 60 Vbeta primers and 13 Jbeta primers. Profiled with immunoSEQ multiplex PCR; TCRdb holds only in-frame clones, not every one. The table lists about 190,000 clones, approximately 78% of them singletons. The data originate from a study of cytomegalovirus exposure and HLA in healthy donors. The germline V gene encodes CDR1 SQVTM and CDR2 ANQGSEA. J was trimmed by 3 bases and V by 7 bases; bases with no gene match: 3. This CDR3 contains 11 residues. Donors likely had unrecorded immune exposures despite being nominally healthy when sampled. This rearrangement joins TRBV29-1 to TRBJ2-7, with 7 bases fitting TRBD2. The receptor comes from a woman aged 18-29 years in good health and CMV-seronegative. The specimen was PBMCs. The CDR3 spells CSGASGYEQYF. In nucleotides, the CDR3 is TGCAGCGGGGCTAGCGGCTACGAGCAGTACTTC.